Listed here are 29 T cell receptor beta chains from one sample, sequenced in a study of identical twins. TCRdb fed the 5' RACE reads into MiXCR, producing one record per CDR3 protein. The top ten clones hold around 3% of a sample with hundreds of thousands of distinct CDR3 sequences, about 24% of them seen once. The data were also submitted as part of a second study, on T cells expressing NK-cell markers.

What was sequenced was CD4+ T cells sorted from blood. These TCRs come from a young woman in good health.

The rearrangement joins TRBV6-1 to TRBJ1-6; 7 nucleotides agree with TRBD1. The V and J ends lost 5 bases and 6 bases, in that order; junction bases with no gene match: 1. CDR1 is MNHNS and CDR2 is SASEGT in the germline V gene. This CDR3 has 13 residues. The CDR3 spells CASSRQGNSPLHF. CDR3 in DNA: TGTGCCAGCAGTCGACAGGGTAATTCACCCCTCCACTTT.

The gene calls are TRBV29-1 and TRBJ2-7; D could derive from TRBD1 or TRBD2 (5 bases each). Trimming shortened V by 3 bases and J by 8 bases, and 14 bases separated the two germline ends. The V gene's germline CDR1 is SQVTM and CDR2 ANQGSEA. This CDR3 has 12 residues. CDR3 bases: TGCAGCGTTGAGACCTGGGGGAGCAAGCAGTACTTC. Protein: CSVETWGSKQYF.

This clonotype came up a few times. V and J are TRBV3-1 and TRBJ2-2, with TRBD2 identical over 8 bases. After removal of 1 base from V and 0 bases from J, the junction contained 7 bases not matched to a gene. This CDR3 is 18 amino acids long. Germline V gene lookup returns CDR1 LGHDT and CDR2 YNNKEL (reference sequence). CDR3 sequence (DNA): TGTGCCAGCAGCCAAGTGAGGGAGCGGGGGCCGAACACCGGGGAGCTGTTTTTT. It translates to CASSQVRERGPNTGELFF.

The chain is built from TRBV5-1 and TRBJ2-1; possible D gene TRBD2, 6 bases. V was trimmed by 4 bases and J by 4 bases, leaving 15 bases between them. Looked up from germline, CDR1 is SGHRS and CDR2 is YFSETQ. The CDR3 sequence is 15 residues long. CDR3 DNA: TGCGCCAGCAGCGTGGAGGGTCTCAAGTACAATGAGCAGTTCTTC. Translating it yields CASSVEGLKYNEQFF. Together with reference TRBV5-1 and TRBJ2-1, the CDR3 gives the full variable domain: KAGVTQTPRYLIKTRGQQVTLSCSPISGHRSVSWYQQTPGQGLQFLFEYFSETQRNKGNFPGRFSGRQFSNSRSEMNVSTLELGDSALYLCASSVEGLKYNEQFFGPGTRLTVL.

This clonotype showed up just once. This rearrangement joins TRBV10-3 to TRBJ2-1, with D uncertain. This CDR3 is 16 amino acids long. CDR1 is ENHRY, CDR2 SYGVKD, per germline. Between the trimmed V and J ends, which lost 1 base and 0 bases, there was a span of 10 bases. The CDR3: CAISEYELGSYNEQFF. CDR3 in DNA: TGTGCCATCAGTGAGTACGAGTTGGGCTCCTACAATGAGCAGTTCTTC.

V usage is TRBV6-2 or TRBV6-3 and J usage is TRBJ2-6; 12 bases map to TRBD2. The V segment lost 5 bases and the J segment 1 base; nucleotides outside the gene matches: 6. The CDR3 is 18 residues long. The germline gives CDR1 MNHEY, CDR2 SVGEGT. The CDR3 DNA reads as TGTGCCAGCAGTCTACTAGCGGGGGGCCTTTCTGGGGCCAACGTCCTGACTTTC. Translated, it gives CASSLLAGGLSGANVLTF.

This clonotype was detected only a few times. V and J are TRBV5-1 and TRBJ2-1, with no clear D. Trimming removed 0 bases from V and 6 bases from J, with 7 bases in between. CDR3 length equals 13 residues. Germline V CDR1 and CDR2: SGHRS, YFSETQ. CDR3: CASSLVGPNEQFF. The CDR3 DNA sequence: TGCGCCAGCAGCTTGGTAGGGCCCAATGAGCAGTTCTTC.

The chain carries TRBV12-3 or TRBV12-4 and TRBJ2-1; TRBD2 agrees at 10 bases. Trimming at V came to 2 bases and at J to 9 bases, leaving 4 bases not matched to a gene. The CDR3 is made up of 14 amino acids. CDR3 DNA sequence: TGTGCCAGCAGTTTAAGCGGGAGGGCTGGTGAGCAGTTCTTC. Its protein product is CASSLSGRAGEQFF.

This clonotype occurred a few times. V usage is TRBV25-1 and J usage is TRBJ2-5; TRBD2 might be the D (5 bases). CDR1 is MGHDK and CDR2 is SYGVNS in the germline V gene. CDR3 length: 15 residues. V was trimmed by 3 bases and J by 4 bases, leaving 15 bases between them. CDR3 protein: CASSDTRVRGETQYF. In DNA, the CDR3 is TGTGCCAGCAGTGACACGAGGGTCCGGGGAGAGACCCAGTACTTC.

This clonotype has just a few counts. The rearrangement links TRBV4-3 to TRBJ2-5, with D possibly being TRBD1 (6 bases). Germline loops: CDR1 LGHNA, CDR2 YSLEER. This CDR3 has 15 residues. V gave up 0 bases and J gave up 5 bases, with 13 bases separating them. The CDR3 reads CASSQDPTGSETQYF. The CDR3 DNA reads TGCGCCAGCAGCCAAGACCCAACAGGGTCTGAGACCCAGTACTTC.

The chain links TRBV5-1 to TRBJ1-1, with TRBD1 as a possible D gene (5 bases). V was pared by 5 bases and J by 1 base, with 15 bases between. Germline V CDR1 and CDR2: SGHRS, YFSETQ. This CDR3 contains 15 residues. The CDR3 protein is CASREWGERNTEAFF. DNA of the CDR3: TGCGCCAGCAGGGAGTGGGGCGAGAGGAACACTGAAGCTTTCTTT.

The chain has TRBV20-1 and TRBJ2-5, with a possible D match to TRBD2 (5 bases). CDR3 length: 14 amino acids. Trimming shortened V by 1 base and J by 0 bases, and 9 bases separated the two germline ends. Germline V lookup: CDR1 DFQATT, CDR2 SNEGSKA (reference sequence). CDR3 bases: TGCAGTGCTAGAGGAGGGCGGAACCAAGAGACCCAGTACTTC. It is translated as CSARGGRNQETQYF.

The chain couples TRBV6-2 or TRBV6-3 to TRBJ2-6; 13 bases align to TRBD2. The trim removed 6 bases at V and 4 bases at J, leaving 12 bases unmatched. This CDR3 has 19 amino acids. In germline, CDR1 is MNHEY, CDR2 SVGEGT. The chain's CDR3 is CASRTGTSGAPRGANVLTF. CDR3 sequence (DNA): TGTGCCAGCAGGACTGGGACTAGCGGGGCCCCAAGGGGGGCCAACGTCCTGACTTTC.

The table lists this clonotype with a few counts. The chain is built from TRBV12-3 or TRBV12-4 and TRBJ2-3; 7 bases align to TRBD2. This CDR3 has 14 residues. V dropped 2 bases and J dropped 9; count of bases not matched to a gene: 8. The CDR3 nucleotides read TGTGCCAGCAGTTTACGGCGGGAGTACTCCACGCAGTATTTT. This gives the protein CASSLRREYSTQYF.

The CDR3 region has the DNA TGCAGCGTTGACCTGAGAGGGCAGGGTCGTTATGGCTACACCTTC. It specifies CSVDLRGQGRYGYTF. The V call is TRBV29-1, the J call TRBJ1-2; a weak D match, TRBD1 (5 bases). The CDR3 is 15 amino acids. Trimming stripped 3 bases from V and 5 bases from J, with 19 bases between. The germline gives CDR1 SQVTM, CDR2 ANQGSEA. Looking up the rest from reference TRBV29-1 and TRBJ1-2 gives the full variable domain: SAVISQKPSRDICQRGTSLTIQCQVDSQVTMMFWYRQQPGQSLTLIATANQGSEATYESGFVIDKFPISRPNLTFSTLTVSNMSPEDSSIYLCSVDLRGQGRYGYTFGSGTRLTVV.

This clonotype appeared a few times. The chain is built from TRBV25-1 and TRBJ1-1; D might be TRBD1 (5 bases). The CDR3 has 14 amino acids. CDR1 and CDR2 (germline): MGHDK, SYGVNS. The germline V and J ends were trimmed by 2 bases and 6 bases, with 13 bases remaining between them. In DNA, the CDR3 is TGTGCCAGCAGTGAAATGGCAGGGAAGGCTGAAGCTTTCTTT. It translates to CASSEMAGKAEAFF.

The genes are TRBV20-1 and TRBJ1-2, with D maybe TRBD1 (6 bases). CDR1 is DFQATT, CDR2 SNEGSKA, per germline (reference sequence). The CDR3 consists of 14 residues. With 6 bases removed from V and 6 bases from J, the gap between germline ends came to 20 bases. CDR3: CSARRQAGVHGYTF. In DNA, the CDR3 is TGCAGTGCAAGAAGACAGGCTGGGGTTCATGGCTACACCTTC.

The CDR3 spells CASSLGSRPKETQYF. In DNA form, the CDR3 reads TGTGCCAGCAGCTTAGGGAGTCGCCCGAAAGAGACCCAGTACTTC. The chain has TRBV7-9 and TRBJ2-5; D is unclear. CDR1 SEHNR and CDR2 FQNEAQ come from the germline V gene (reference sequence). The CDR3 extends over 15 amino acids. The V end lost 1 base, the J end lost 3 bases, and 12 bases lay between the germline ends.

This clonotype was seen a handful of times. The V gene is TRBV5-6, the J gene TRBJ2-3, with TRBD1 as a possible D gene (6 bases). Germline CDR1 is SGHDT and CDR2 is YYEEEE. Trimming took 3 bases from V and 3 from J, leaving 14 bases between them. There are 15 residues in the CDR3. This CDR3 is CASSSGQSRTDTQYF. DNA of the CDR3: TGTGCCAGCAGCTCCGGACAGTCTAGAACAGATACGCAGTATTTT.

The CDR3 sequence is CASGGRGGNYEQYF. CDR3 bases: TGTGCCAGCGGTGGGCGGGGGGGAAACTACGAGCAGTACTTC. The chain carries TRBV12-3 or TRBV12-4 and TRBJ2-7, with 9 bases aligning to TRBD2. V lost 8 bases, J lost 3 bases, and 8 bases stayed unmatched. The CDR3 spans 14 residues.

The chain uses TRBV12-3 or TRBV12-4 and TRBJ2-1; TRBD1 agrees at 7 bases. The CDR3 covers 13 residues. Unmatched junction bases numbered 11, after V lost 3 bases and J lost 15 bases. The CDR3 sequence is CASSFSPRQGTFF. The CDR3 DNA follows: TGTGCCAGCAGTTTCTCCCCCCGACAGGGAACGTTCTTC.

In this sample, this clonotype turned up a few times. The chain employs TRBV7-2 and TRBJ1-5; D not resolved. The germline V gene encodes CDR1 SGHTA and CDR2 FQGNSA. CDR3 length equals 13 residues. Between the trimmed V and J ends, which lost 5 bases and 0 bases, there was a span of 5 bases. Here the CDR3 reads CASSANSNQPQHF. The CDR3 nucleotides are TGTGCCAGCAGCGCTAATAGCAATCAGCCCCAGCATTTT.

CDR3 amino acids: CASSGFRDGRNEQFF. The DNA of the CDR3 is TGTGCCAGTAGTGGATTCCGGGACGGACGCAATGAGCAGTTCTTC. This sequence joins TRBV19 and TRBJ2-1, with D perhaps TRBD1 or TRBD2 (5 bases each). CDR3 length: 15 amino acids. The V end was cut by 5 bases, the J end by 6 bases, with 17 bases between. Per the germline V gene, CDR1 is LNHDA and CDR2 is SQIVND (reference sequence).

This clonotype was seen more than once but under ten times. CDR3 region: CASSPTSGTYNEQFF. The CDR3 DNA reads TGTGCCAGCTCACCTACAAGCGGTACCTACAATGAGCAGTTCTTC. The gene calls are TRBV18 and TRBJ2-1; TRBD2 might be the D (5 bases). CDR1 and CDR2 from the germline V gene are KGHSH and LQKENI. This CDR3 region has 15 residues. Deletions cut 3 bases from V and 2 bases from J, with 11 bases between.

This clonotype occurred a few times. The V and J genes are TRBV5-1 and TRBJ2-1; 16 bases agree with TRBD2. Germline V gene sequence: CDR1 SGHRS, CDR2 YFSETQ. The V and J ends lost 4 bases and 7 bases, in that order; junction bases with no gene match: 8. The CDR3 sequence is 17 residues long. In nucleotides, the CDR3 is TGCGCCAGCAGCCCAACGGGACTAGCGGGAGGGCCGAATGAGCAGTTCTTC. Translated, it gives CASSPTGLAGGPNEQFF. Drawing the rest from reference TRBV5-1 and TRBJ2-1, the complete variable domain is KAGVTQTPRYLIKTRGQQVTLSCSPISGHRSVSWYQQTPGQGLQFLFEYFSETQRNKGNFPGRFSGRQFSNSRSEMNVSTLELGDSALYLCASSPTGLAGGPNEQFFGPGTRLTVL.

The rearrangement links TRBV30 to TRBJ2-6; the D is unclear. CDR1 and CDR2 from the germline V gene are GTSNPN and SVGIG (reference sequence). Deletions cut 0 bases from V and 6 bases from J, with 15 bases between. The CDR3 consists of 16 residues. CDR3 bases: TGTGCCTGGAGTGTACGCGGATCCCTTTCGGCCAACGTCCTGACTTTC. Translation gives CAWSVRGSLSANVLTF. Filled out from reference TRBV30 and TRBJ2-6, the complete variable domain reads SQTIHQWPATLVQPVGSPLSLECTVEGTSNPNLYWYRQAAGRGLQLLFYSVGIGQISSEVPQNLSASRPQDRQFILSSKKLLLSDSGFYLCAWSVRGSLSANVLTFGAGSRLTVL.

Here the CDR3 reads CASTSWREGPYEQYF. For the CDR3, the DNA is TGTGCCAGCACCTCTTGGCGGGAGGGCCCGTACGAGCAGTACTTC. This chain joins TRBV7-8 and TRBJ2-7; 9 bases align to TRBD2. The J segment lost 4 bases and the V segment lost 7 bases, leaving 11 bases of the junction unmatched. This CDR3 comprises 15 residues. CDR1 and CDR2 (germline): SGHVS, FQNEAQ. Full variable domain (outside the CDR3, taken from reference TRBV7-8 and TRBJ2-7): GAGVSQSPRYKVAKRGQDVALRCDPISGHVSLFWYQQALGQGPEFLTYFQNEAQLDKSGLPSDRFFAERPEGSVSTLKIQRTQQEDSAVYLCASTSWREGPYEQYFGPGTRLTVT.

This clonotype was picked up a small number of times. The V gene is TRBV11-2, the J gene TRBJ2-6; TRBD1 agrees at 7 bases. The trim removed 4 bases at V and 2 bases at J, leaving 11 bases unmatched. CDR3 length: 18 amino acids. CDR1 is SGHAT and CDR2 is FQNNGV in the germline V gene. For the CDR3, the DNA is TGTGCCAGCAGCTCAAGCCCGACAGGGCCCACTGGGGCCAACGTCCTGACTTTC. Amino acid sequence: CASSSSPTGPTGANVLTF. The complete variable domain, with remaining parts taken from reference TRBV11-2 and TRBJ2-6, reads EAGVAQSPRYKIIEKRQSVAFWCNPISGHATLYWYQQILGQGPKLLIQFQNNGVVDDSQLPKDRFSAERLKGVDSTLKIQPAKLEDSAVYLCASSSSPTGPTGANVLTFGAGSRLTVL.

In DNA form, the CDR3 reads TGCGCCAGCAGCTTGGCCCTGGGGGAGGGCACCGGGGAGCTGTTTTTT. This sequence encodes CASSLALGEGTGELFF. This chain links TRBV5-1 with TRBJ2-2; 7 nucleotides line up with TRBD2. CDR3 length equals 16 residues. CDR1 and CDR2 (germline): SGHRS, YFSETQ. The trim removed 0 bases at V and 4 bases at J, leaving 6 bases unmatched.